The 17 T cell receptor beta chains below were found in one sample sequenced in a study of T cell responses to AZD1222 COVID-19 vaccine. Assay: immunoSEQ multiplex PCR; the TCRdb copy retains only in-frame clones and omits some. The sample holds 80,000 to 100,000 clones, approximately 88% seen once. The sample in question was peripheral blood, obtained on day 0 of AZD1222 vaccination. The receptors derive from an adult in good health.

The genes are TRBV4-1 and TRBJ1-3, with TRBD1 matching 7 bases. The CDR3 spans 17 residues. The V gene end was trimmed by 6 bases and the J gene end by 0 bases; junction bases not matched to a gene: 11. The germline gives CDR1 MGHRA, CDR2 YSYEKL. The CDR3 here is CASSPIEQGLSGNTIYF. The CDR3, as DNA: TGCGCCAGCAGTCCGATCGAACAGGGGCTCTCTGGAAACACCATATATTTT.

The V gene is TRBV28, the J gene TRBJ1-5, with D maybe TRBD1 (5 bases). Germline CDR1 is MDHEN and CDR2 is SYDVKM. Trimming cost V 7 bases and J 6 bases, with 13 bases left between them. CDR3 length: 13 residues. Here the CDR3 DNA reads TGTGCCAGCAATGGCAGGGAGGTTCAGCCCCAGCATTTT. It specifies CASNGREVQPQHF.

The chain couples TRBV24-1 to TRBJ2-7; D not certain. This CDR3 contains 12 residues. The V gene lost 7 bases and the J gene lost 1 base, with 7 bases spanning the gap. Germline V CDR1 and CDR2: KGHDR, SFDVKD. The CDR3 coding sequence is TGTGCCACCAGGGGCAGATCCTACGAGCAGTACTTC. Translation gives CATRGRSYEQYF.

V gene TRBV5-1 combines with J gene TRBJ2-7; D unresolved. Trimming stripped 3 bases from V and 2 bases from J, with 15 bases between. CDR1 and CDR2 from the germline V gene are SGHRS and YFSETQ. This CDR3 is 15 amino acids long. CDR3 bases: TGCGCCAGCAGCTCTCGGACGGACGGAGCCTACGAGCAGTACTTC. Translating gives CASSSRTDGAYEQYF.

J is TRBJ2-1 and V is TRBV12-2; the D call in the table, TRBD2, was not verified against the DNA. TRBV12-2 is classified as a pseudogene. This CDR3 region has 16 residues. The DNA for the CDR3 is TGTGCAAGTCGCTTGGGGGGCGCGGGAGCGCAAAATGAGCAGTTCTTC. Translation gives CASRLGGAGAQNEQFF.

The chain has TRBV24-1 and TRBJ2-3, with TRBD2 matching over 12 bases. CDR3 length: 17 residues. Germline V gene lookup returns CDR1 KGHDR and CDR2 SFDVKD. J lost 2 bases, V lost 4 bases, and 6 bases had no gene match. CDR3 in DNA: TGTGCCACCAGTGACCGACTAGCGGGAGCCTCCACAGATACGCAGTATTTT. Translation gives CATSDRLAGASTDTQYF.

The chain carries TRBV5-1 and TRBJ2-5; D is uncertain. The V end was cut by 5 bases, the J end by 5 bases, with 7 bases between. Germline CDR1 and CDR2: SGHRS and YFSETQ. The CDR3 contains 11 residues. Here the CDR3 reads CASSKSETQYF. DNA for the CDR3: TGCGCCAGCAGTAAATCGGAGACCCAGTACTTC.

This sequence joins TRBV5-1 and TRBJ2-4; perhaps TRBD1 as D (6 bases). Germline CDR1 and CDR2: SGHRS and YFSETQ. The CDR3 runs 16 residues. V was cut by 4 bases and J by 2 bases, with 16 bases left in between. The CDR3 reads CASSPGQLLTKNIQYF. CDR3 DNA sequence: TGCGCCAGCAGCCCTGGACAGCTTTTGACCAAAAACATTCAGTACTTC.

This rearrangement joins TRBV27 to TRBJ2-3, with TRBD2 matching 9 bases. Germline CDR1 and CDR2: MNHEY and SMNVEV (reference sequence). This CDR3 spans 13 amino acids. V lost 2 bases, J lost 6 bases, and 0 bases stayed unmatched. The DNA of the CDR3 is TGTGCCAGCAGTTTAGCGGGGGGGGATACGCAGTATTTT. Protein: CASSLAGGDTQYF.

The chain uses TRBV7-9 and TRBJ1-2; D may be TRBD1 (5 bases). V was trimmed by 0 bases and J by 7 bases, leaving 12 bases between them. Germline V gene data show CDR1 as SEHNR and CDR2 as FQNEAQ (reference sequence). This CDR3 spans 14 amino acids. CDR3 loop: CASSLAGQGGGYTF. The CDR3 DNA sequence: TGTGCCAGCAGCTTAGCTGGGCAGGGTGGTGGCTACACCTTC.

The rearrangement uses TRBV2 and TRBJ2-1; possible D gene TRBD2, 5 bases. CDR3 length: 14 residues. Germline V gives CDR1 SNHLY, CDR2 FYNNEI. The V end lost 11 bases, the J end lost 10 bases, and 24 bases lay between the germline ends. For the CDR3, the DNA is TGTGCCGCCACGCCGGGTCCGAAACGCGGGGAGCAGTTCTTC. It specifies CAATPGPKRGEQFF.

The chain combines TRBV19 with TRBJ2-6; 12 bases agree with TRBD1. The length of the CDR3 is 18 residues. CDR1 LNHDA and CDR2 SQIVND come from the germline V gene (reference sequence). The junction had 7 bases not matched to a gene; V was cut back by 4 bases and J by 3 bases. The CDR3 region is CASSNSGTGGVGANVLTF. CDR3 DNA sequence: TGTGCCAGTAGTAACTCCGGGACAGGGGGCGTTGGGGCCAACGTCCTGACTTTC.

This clone appeared a single time. V and J are TRBV27 and TRBJ2-1; D assignment may be TRBD1 or TRBD2 (5 bases each). CDR1 and CDR2 from the germline V gene are MNHEY and SMNVEV (reference sequence). Between the trimmed V and J ends, which lost 8 bases and 2 bases, there was a span of 16 bases. This CDR3 is 15 amino acids long. CDR3 region: CASFQGRGAYNEQFF. CDR3 DNA: TGTGCCAGCTTCCAGGGACGGGGAGCCTACAATGAGCAGTTCTTC.

V usage is TRBV6-5 and J usage is TRBJ2-2; tentative D call: TRBD2 (5 bases). V shed 4 bases and J shed 7 bases, with 10 bases lying between them. The CDR3 is made up of 13 amino acids. The germline gives CDR1 MNHEY, CDR2 SVGAGI. The CDR3 nucleotides read TGTGCCAGCAGTTCCGGCCGGGGCGGGGAGCTGTTTTTT. It codes for CASSSGRGGELFF.

The rearrangement joins TRBV20-1 to TRBJ1-6, with 9 positions matching TRBD1. The ends lost 6 bases at V and 12 bases at J; junction bases unmatched: 15. The CDR3 runs 15 residues. Germline CDR1 reads DFQATT; CDR2 reads SNEGSKA (reference sequence). Written as DNA, the CDR3 is TGCAGTGCCAGTCAAACGACAGGGGGATTCATACCCCTCCACTTT. Its translation is CSASQTTGGFIPLHF.

CDR3 sequence (DNA): TGTGCCAGTAGTAAGGCATCCACCGGGACAGGGCGCAATCAGCCCCAGCATTTT. Translation: CASSKASTGTGRNQPQHF. The rearrangement uses TRBV19 and TRBJ1-5, with 9 nucleotides matching TRBD1. The germline CDR1 and CDR2 sequences are LNHDA and SQIVND (reference sequence). Trimming took 4 bases from V and 2 from J; bases not matched to a gene: 12. The CDR3 totals 18 residues.

V gene TRBV28 combines with J gene TRBJ1-1; D gene unclear. The CDR3 covers 13 residues. The germline CDR1 and CDR2 sequences are MDHEN and SYDVKM. The V and J ends lost 2 bases and 0 bases respectively, with 4 bases between them. CDR3 coding DNA: TGTGCCAGCAGTTTAGCAGTGAACACTGAAGCTTTCTTT. This sequence encodes CASSLAVNTEAFF.